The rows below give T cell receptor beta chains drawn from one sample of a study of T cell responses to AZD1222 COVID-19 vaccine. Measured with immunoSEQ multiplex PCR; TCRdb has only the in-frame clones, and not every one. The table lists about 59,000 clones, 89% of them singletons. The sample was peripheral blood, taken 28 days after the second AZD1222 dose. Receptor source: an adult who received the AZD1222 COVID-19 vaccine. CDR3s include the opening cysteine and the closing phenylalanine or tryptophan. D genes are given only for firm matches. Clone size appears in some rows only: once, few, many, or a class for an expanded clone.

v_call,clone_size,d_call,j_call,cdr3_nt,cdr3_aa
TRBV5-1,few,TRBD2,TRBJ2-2,TGCGCCAGCACCCCGGGGGGAGGCACCGGGGAGCTGTTTTTT,CASTPGGGTGELFF
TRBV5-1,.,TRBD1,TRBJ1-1,TGCGCCAGCAGCTTGGCGACAGGGTCTCCTCACAACGCTGAAGCTTTCTTT,CASSLATGSPHNAEAFF
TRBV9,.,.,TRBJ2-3,TGTGCCAGCAGCGCCAGGGTAATGACAGATACGCAGTATTTT,CASSARVMTDTQYF
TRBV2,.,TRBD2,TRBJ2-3,TGTGCCAGCAGGGCTAGCGGGGTCGGAGCAGATACGCAGTATTTT,CASRASGVGADTQYF
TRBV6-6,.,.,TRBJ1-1,TGTGCCAGCAGTTACTCGAGTCGGACGGCTGAAGCTTTCTTT,CASSYSSRTAEAFF
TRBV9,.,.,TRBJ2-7,TGTGCCAGCAGCGTAGGGGTAGAGGGCTACGAGCAGTACTTC,CASSVGVEGYEQYF
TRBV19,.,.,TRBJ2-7,TGTGCCAGTAGTATAGACCCGCGGGAGCAGTACTTC,CASSIDPREQYF
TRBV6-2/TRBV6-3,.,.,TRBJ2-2,TGTGCCAGCAGTACGGGCGTAATCGGGGAGCTGTTTTTT,CASSTGVIGELFF
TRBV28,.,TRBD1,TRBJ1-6,TGTGCCAGCAGCCCCGACAGGGTCGCCAATTCACCCCTCCACTTT,CASSPDRVANSPLHF
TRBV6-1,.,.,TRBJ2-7,TGTGCCAGCAGTGAAGCACGGGACCGGGATCAGTACTTC,CASSEARDRDQYF
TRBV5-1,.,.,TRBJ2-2,TGCGCCAGCAGCTTGGAGAGTGGGAACACCGGGGAGCTGTTTTTT,CASSLESGNTGELFF
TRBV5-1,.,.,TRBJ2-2,TGCGCCAGCAGCTTGGCGGAGGGAGGCACCGGGGAGCTGTTTTTT,CASSLAEGGTGELFF
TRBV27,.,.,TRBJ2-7,TGTGCCAGCAGTTTAGGAGAGGTCTTTTACTTC,CASSLGEVFYF
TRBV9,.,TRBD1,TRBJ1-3,TGTGCCAGCAGCGTAGCAGGGGGATTAGGTGGAAACACCATATATTTT,CASSVAGGLGGNTIYF
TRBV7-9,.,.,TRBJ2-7,TGTGCCAGCAGCTTAGCGGCGGCGTACGAGCAGTACTTC,CASSLAAAYEQYF
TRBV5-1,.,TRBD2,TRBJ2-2,TGCGCCACGTCCGCGGGAGGGCGAACCGGGGAGCTGTTTTTT,CATSAGGRTGELFF
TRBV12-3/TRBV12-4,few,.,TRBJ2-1,TGTGCCAGCAGCTCGAATTTTGAGCAGTTCTTC,CASSSNFEQFF
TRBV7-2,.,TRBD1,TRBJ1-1,TGTGCCAGCAGCTTAGGGGACAGACTGAACACTGAAGCTTTCTTT,CASSLGDRLNTEAFF
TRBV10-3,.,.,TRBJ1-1,TGTGCCATCAGTGACGGGTATGAAGCTTTCTTT,CAISDGYEAFF
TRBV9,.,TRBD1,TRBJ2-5,TGTGCCAGCAGCGTGGGGACAGGGCGAGGGAAAGAGACCCAGTACTTC,CASSVGTGRGKETQYF
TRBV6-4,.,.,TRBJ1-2,TGTGCCACCAACGGCGGCTATGGCTACACCTTC,CATNGGYGYTF
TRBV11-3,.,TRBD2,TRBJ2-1,TGTGCCAGCAGCTTAGATCTTACTAGCGGGGAGAACAATGAGCAGTTCTTC,CASSLDLTSGENNEQFF
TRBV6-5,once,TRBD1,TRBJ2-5,TGTGCCAGCAGTTACGGACAGGGGAGGGAGACCCAGTACTTC,CASSYGQGRETQYF
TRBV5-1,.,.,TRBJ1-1,TGCGCCAGCAGCTTGGAGGCGACATCGAACACTGAAGCTTTCTTT,CASSLEATSNTEAFF
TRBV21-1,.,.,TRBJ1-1,TGTGCCAGCAGCACCGCCCGCCAGGGGGCAGGGCGGACTGAAGCTTTCTTT,CASSTARQGAGRTEAFF
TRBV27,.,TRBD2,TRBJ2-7,TGTGCCAGCAGTTTTTTGCCTAGCGGGGGGGCAGATGAGCAGTACTTC,CASSFLPSGGADEQYF
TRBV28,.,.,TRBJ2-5,TGTGCCAGCAGTTTCGGGGTGCTCGAGACCCAGTACTTC,CASSFGVLETQYF
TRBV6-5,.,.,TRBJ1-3,TGTGCCAGCACTATGGGCCTCAACTCTGGAAACACCATATATTTT,CASTMGLNSGNTIYF
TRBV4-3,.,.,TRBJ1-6,TGCGCCAGCAGCCAAGTCAGGTTGAATAATTCACCCCTCCACTTT,CASSQVRLNNSPLHF
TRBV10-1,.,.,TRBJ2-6,TGCGCCAGCAGTGAGTCGGGGGAGCCTGGGGCCAACGTCCTGACTTTC,CASSESGEPGANVLTF
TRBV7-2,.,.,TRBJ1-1,TGTGCCAGCAGGCCGCCGCGACACATAAACACTGAAGCTTTCTTT,CASRPPRHINTEAFF